These T cell receptor beta chains were read from a single sample in a study of blood T cell repertoires in COVID-19. Clones were read by immunoSEQ multiplex PCR, and TCRdb kept only the in-frame ones, dropping some. The table has roughly 120,000 clones, about 83% seen once. The sample consisted of peripheral blood. Source of these receptors: a man between 60 and 70 years old with acute or convalescent COVID-19. CDR3s include the opening cysteine and the closing phenylalanine or tryptophan. D genes are given only for firm matches. Expanded clones get a size class; other rows say once, few or many, or leave the size out.

>TRBJ1-2|.|TRBV7-9|.
TGTGCCAGCAGCTTAGGTGGACAGATGCCAGGTCCCTATGGCTACACCTTC
CASSLGGQMPGPYGYTF
>TRBJ2-7|.|TRBV10-3|.
TGTGCCATCAGTCTTGGACAGCTCGGGCAAATTTACGAGCAGTACTTC
CAISLGQLGQIYEQYF
>TRBJ2-7|.|TRBV7-9|TRBD2
TGTGCCAGCAGCTTAGCAAGCGGACTAGCGGCGTACGAGCAGTACTTC
CASSLASGLAAYEQYF
>TRBJ2-1|.|TRBV6-5|TRBD1
TGTGCCAGCAGAAAGACAGGGAAAGGATACAATGAGCAGTTCTTC
CASRKTGKGYNEQFF
>TRBJ2-2|.|TRBV3-1/TRBV3-2|.
TGTGCCAGCAGCCAAGATGGGCCCCCCGGGGAGCTGTTTTTT
CASSQDGPPGELFF
>TRBJ2-3|.|TRBV20-1|TRBD2
TGCAGTGCTAGTCGGCGGGAGGCAGATACGCAGTATTTT
CSASRREADTQYF
>TRBJ2-3|.|TRBV4-2|TRBD2
TGTGCCAGCAGCGAAGCTCTAGCGGGAGCAGATACGCAGTATTTT
CASSEALAGADTQYF
>TRBJ2-3|.|TRBV28|TRBD1
TGTGCCAGCAGTCCCCCGGACAGGGGAGGCGCAGATACGCAGTATTTT
CASSPPDRGGADTQYF
>TRBJ2-1|.|TRBV5-4|.
TGTGCCAGCAGCTTGGGAGGCCTCGACTCCTACAATGAGCAGTTCTTC
CASSLGGLDSYNEQFF
>TRBJ2-7|.|TRBV19|TRBD2
TGTGCCAGTAGTCCCTCCGGGACTAGCGGGACTTACGAGCAGTACTTC
CASSPSGTSGTYEQYF
>TRBJ1-6|many|TRBV18|.
TGTGCCAGCTCACTGGGTGCGGGGGCGTATGATTCACCCCTCCACTTT
CASSLGAGAYDSPLHF
>TRBJ1-5|.|TRBV7-8|TRBD1
TGTGCCAGCAGCTCACAGACAGGGGCCCAGCCCCAGCATTTT
CASSSQTGAQPQHF
>TRBJ2-1|few|TRBV27|TRBD2
TGTGCCAGCAGTGCCAGCGGGGGGAGCTCCTACAATGAGCAGTTCTTC
CASSASGGSSYNEQFF
>TRBJ2-2|.|TRBV28|TRBD2
TGTGCCAGCATCGGGGGGGCGAACACCGGGGAGCTGTTTTTT
CASIGGANTGELFF
>TRBJ2-2|.|TRBV7-9|.
TGTGCCAGCAGCCTATACCCTGGACATCCTGCGAACACCGGGGAGCTGTTTTTT
CASSLYPGHPANTGELFF
>TRBJ2-3|.|TRBV11-3|TRBD1
TGTGCCAGCAGCCCACAGGGGAAGGGGGTAGATACGCAGTATTTT
CASSPQGKGVDTQYF
>TRBJ2-7|few|TRBV7-2|TRBD2
TGTGCCAGCAGCTTAGGACTAGCGGGAGGGGAGCAGTACTTC
CASSLGLAGGEQYF
>TRBJ2-1|.|TRBV25-1|TRBD2
TGTGCCAGCAGTGGACTAGCGGGGACTGCGAGCATGGAGCAGTTCTTC
CASSGLAGTASMEQFF
>TRBJ1-6|.|TRBV4-1|.
TGCGCCAGCAGCCAAGGCGACAGACTGGGGAATTCACCCCTCCACTTT
CASSQGDRLGNSPLHF
>TRBJ1-1|once|TRBV5-1|.
TGCGCCAGCAGCTTGGACGGGCAAGGGGATGAAGCTTTCTTT
CASSLDGQGDEAFF
>TRBJ2-5|.|TRBV7-9|.
TGTGCCAGCAGCCCACGGGGAGAGACCCAGTACTTC
CASSPRGETQYF
>TRBJ2-7|.|TRBV14|.
TGTGCCAGCAGCCAAGATCGCGGCTTTGCCGGATCGTACGAGCAGTACTTC
CASSQDRGFAGSYEQYF
>TRBJ2-3|.|TRBV11-2|TRBD1
TGTGCCAGCAGCTTAGTAGCTGGACAGGGGTTCGCCTTATTT
CASSLVAGQGFALF
>TRBJ2-4|.|TRBV5-4|TRBD2
TGTGCCAGCAGCTTGATTGGAGCGGGAGGGTTCAAAAACATTCAGTACTTC
CASSLIGAGGFKNIQYF
>TRBJ1-2|.|TRBV24-1|TRBD1
TGTGCCACCAGGTCTGGGGCAGGGGGGACCTATGGCTACACCTTC
CATRSGAGGTYGYTF
>TRBJ2-2|.|TRBV27|TRBD2
TGTGCCAGCAGTTATGGACTAGCGGGAGCTAACACCGGGGAGCTGTTTTTT
CASSYGLAGANTGELFF
>TRBJ2-2|.|TRBV24-1|.
TGTGCCACCGGTGGGGGGCTCGGCACCGGGGAGCTGTTTTTT
CATGGGLGTGELFF
>TRBJ2-1|.|TRBV6-2/TRBV6-3|TRBD2
TGTGCCAGCAGCGGAGCGGGAGGGTACAATGAGCAGTTCTTC
CASSGAGGYNEQFF
>TRBJ2-1|.|TRBV24-1|TRBD2
TGTGCCACCAGTGACCCCCTAGCGGTAGAGCAGTTCTTC
CATSDPLAVEQFF
>TRBJ1-3|.|TRBV6-1|.
TGTGCCAGCAGTGGTAGGACAGAGGGGGCTGGAAACACCATATATTTT
CASSGRTEGAGNTIYF
>TRBJ2-1|.|TRBV18|.
TGTGCCAGCTCGCGAGGGACGGACTACATTGAGCAGTTCTTC
CASSRGTDYIEQFF
>TRBJ2-7|.|TRBV4-3|.
TGCGCCAGCAGCCTAGCGGTGCACTACGAGCAGTACTTC
CASSLAVHYEQYF
>TRBJ1-6|once|TRBV5-6|.
TGTGCCAGCAGCTCTGGAGGATTCGTAGGTTCACCCCTCCACTTT
CASSSGGFVGSPLHF
>TRBJ2-7|.|TRBV4-3|.
TGCGCCAGCAGCCAGTGGACAGACAGCTCCTACGAGCAGTACTTC
CASSQWTDSSYEQYF
>TRBJ2-3|once|TRBV18|TRBD2
TGTGCCAGCTCACCGACCGGGACTAGCGGGAGAGGGTCAGATACGCAGTATTTT
CASSPTGTSGRGSDTQYF
>TRBJ1-6|.|TRBV9|.
TGTGCCAGCAGCGTAGAGGGTGGGAGCTCCTATAATTCACCCCTCCACTTT
CASSVEGGSSYNSPLHF
>TRBJ2-7|.|TRBV3-1/TRBV3-2|TRBD2
TGTGCCAGCAGCCCTGGGACTAGCGGGGTCTACGAGCAGTACTTC
CASSPGTSGVYEQYF
>TRBJ2-7|.|TRBV19|.
TGTGCCAGCGGGGGGGACAGGGCTAACGAGCAGTACTTC
CASGGDRANEQYF
>TRBJ2-7|.|TRBV11-2|TRBD1
TGTGCCAGCAGCCCGGACAGGGGTGACGAGCAGTACTTC
CASSPDRGDEQYF
>TRBJ2-3|.|TRBV4-1|TRBD1
TGCGCCAGCAGCCAAGTGGAGACAGGGGGCACAGATACGCAGTATTTT
CASSQVETGGTDTQYF
>TRBJ2-2|.|TRBV18|TRBD2
TGTGCCAGCTCACCAGGGGCGGGAGTCAACACCGGGGAGCTGTTTTTT
CASSPGAGVNTGELFF
>TRBJ2-7|.|TRBV28|.
TGTGCCAGCAGTTTATCGGCGGGGGCTAACGAGCAGTACTTC
CASSLSAGANEQYF
>TRBJ2-1|.|TRBV28|.
TGTGCCAGCAGTTTGGGCAGGGTCTCGAGTGAGCAGTTCTTC
CASSLGRVSSEQFF
>TRBJ2-7|.|TRBV27|.
TGTGCCAGCAGTTCCTTGACAGGCTCCTACGAGCAGTACTTC
CASSSLTGSYEQYF
>TRBJ2-7|.|TRBV7-9|.
TGTGCCAGCAGCGGGGGGTTTTCCTACGAGCAGTACTTC
CASSGGFSYEQYF
>TRBJ1-2|.|TRBV5-6|.
TGTGCCAGCAGCCGGACAGATGGCTACACCTTC
CASSRTDGYTF
>TRBJ2-2|.|TRBV5-1|.
TGCGCCAGCAGCCTCTCTCCAGGGAACACCGGGGAGCTGTTTTTT
CASSLSPGNTGELFF
>TRBJ2-1|.|TRBV20-1|.
TGCAGTGCTAGTTATAGCGGCAATGAGCAGTTCTTC
CSASYSGNEQFF
>TRBJ2-7|.|TRBV6-2/TRBV6-3|TRBD2
TGTGCCAGCAGTTACCAACTAGCGGGAGGGCCCCACGAGCAGTACTTC
CASSYQLAGGPHEQYF
>TRBJ2-2|.|TRBV19|TRBD1
TGTGCCAGTAGTACGATTACAGGGGGTAGTACCGGGGAGCTGTTTTTT
CASSTITGGSTGELFF